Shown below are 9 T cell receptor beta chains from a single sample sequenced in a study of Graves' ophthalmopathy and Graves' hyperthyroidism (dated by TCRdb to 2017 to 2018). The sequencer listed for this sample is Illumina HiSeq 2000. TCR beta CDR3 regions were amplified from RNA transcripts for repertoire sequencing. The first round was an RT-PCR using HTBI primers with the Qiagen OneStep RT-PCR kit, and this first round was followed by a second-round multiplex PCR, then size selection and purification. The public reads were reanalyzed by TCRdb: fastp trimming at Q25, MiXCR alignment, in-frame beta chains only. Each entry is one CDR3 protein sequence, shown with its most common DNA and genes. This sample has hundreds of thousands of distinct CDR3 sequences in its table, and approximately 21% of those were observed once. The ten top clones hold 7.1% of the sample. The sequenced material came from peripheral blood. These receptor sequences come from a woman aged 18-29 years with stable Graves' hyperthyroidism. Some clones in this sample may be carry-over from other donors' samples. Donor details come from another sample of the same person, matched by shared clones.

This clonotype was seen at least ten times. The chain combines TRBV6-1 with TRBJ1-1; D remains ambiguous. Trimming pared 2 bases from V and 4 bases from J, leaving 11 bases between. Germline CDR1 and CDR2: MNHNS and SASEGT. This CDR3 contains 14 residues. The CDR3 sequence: CASSEWAGGTEAFF. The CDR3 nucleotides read TGTGCCAGCAGTGAATGGGCGGGAGGCACTGAAGCTTTCTTT.

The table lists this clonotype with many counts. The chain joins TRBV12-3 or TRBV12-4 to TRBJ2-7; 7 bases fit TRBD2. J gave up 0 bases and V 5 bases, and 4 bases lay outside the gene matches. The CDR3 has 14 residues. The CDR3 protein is CASSHGGSSYEQYF. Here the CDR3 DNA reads TGTGCCAGCAGTCACGGGGGGAGCTCCTACGAGCAGTACTTC.

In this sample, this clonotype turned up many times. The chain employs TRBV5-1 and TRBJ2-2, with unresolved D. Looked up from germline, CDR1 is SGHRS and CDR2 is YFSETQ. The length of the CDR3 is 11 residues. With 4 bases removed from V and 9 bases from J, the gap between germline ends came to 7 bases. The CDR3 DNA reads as TGCGCCAGCAGCCCCAGCCGGGAGCTGTTTTTT. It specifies CASSPSRELFF.

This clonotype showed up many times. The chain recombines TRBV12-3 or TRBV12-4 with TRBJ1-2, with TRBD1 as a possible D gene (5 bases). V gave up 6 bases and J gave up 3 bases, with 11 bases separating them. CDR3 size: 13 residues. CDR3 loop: CASRRDGDYGYTF. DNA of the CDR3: TGTGCCAGCAGGCGGGACGGTGACTATGGCTACACCTTC.

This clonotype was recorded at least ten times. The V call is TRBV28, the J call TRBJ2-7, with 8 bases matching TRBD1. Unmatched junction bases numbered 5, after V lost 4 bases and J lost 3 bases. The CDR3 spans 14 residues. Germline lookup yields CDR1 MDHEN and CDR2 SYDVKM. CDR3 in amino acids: CASSSGQVFYEQYF. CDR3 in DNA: TGTGCCAGCAGTTCGGGACAGGTATTCTACGAGCAGTACTTC.

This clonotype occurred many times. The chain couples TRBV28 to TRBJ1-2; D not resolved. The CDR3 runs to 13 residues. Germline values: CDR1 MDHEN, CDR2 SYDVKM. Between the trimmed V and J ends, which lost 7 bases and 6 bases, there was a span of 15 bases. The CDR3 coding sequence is TGTGCCAGCACTTTTCGGTCCCATGATGGCTACACCTTC. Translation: CASTFRSHDGYTF.

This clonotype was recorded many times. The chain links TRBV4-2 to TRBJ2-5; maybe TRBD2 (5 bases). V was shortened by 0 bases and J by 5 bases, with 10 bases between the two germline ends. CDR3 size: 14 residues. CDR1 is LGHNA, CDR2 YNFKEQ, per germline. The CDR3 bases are TGTGCCAGCAGCCAAGAGGAGGCTGGGGAGACCCAGTACTTC. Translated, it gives CASSQEEAGETQYF.

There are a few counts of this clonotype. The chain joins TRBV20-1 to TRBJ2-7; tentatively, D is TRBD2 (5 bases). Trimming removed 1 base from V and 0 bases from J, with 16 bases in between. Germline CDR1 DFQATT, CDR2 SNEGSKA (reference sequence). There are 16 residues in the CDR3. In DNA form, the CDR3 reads TGCAGTGCTAGAGGTATCACTAGGCTGAGCTCCTACGAGCAGTACTTC. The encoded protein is CSARGITRLSSYEQYF.

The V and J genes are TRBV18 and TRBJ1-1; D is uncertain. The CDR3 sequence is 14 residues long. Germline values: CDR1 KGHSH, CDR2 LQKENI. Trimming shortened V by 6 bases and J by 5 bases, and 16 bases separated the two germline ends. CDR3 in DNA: TGTGCCAGCTCCCCTTCCGCGGGAGGAACTGAAGCTTTCTTT. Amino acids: CASSPSAGGTEAFF.